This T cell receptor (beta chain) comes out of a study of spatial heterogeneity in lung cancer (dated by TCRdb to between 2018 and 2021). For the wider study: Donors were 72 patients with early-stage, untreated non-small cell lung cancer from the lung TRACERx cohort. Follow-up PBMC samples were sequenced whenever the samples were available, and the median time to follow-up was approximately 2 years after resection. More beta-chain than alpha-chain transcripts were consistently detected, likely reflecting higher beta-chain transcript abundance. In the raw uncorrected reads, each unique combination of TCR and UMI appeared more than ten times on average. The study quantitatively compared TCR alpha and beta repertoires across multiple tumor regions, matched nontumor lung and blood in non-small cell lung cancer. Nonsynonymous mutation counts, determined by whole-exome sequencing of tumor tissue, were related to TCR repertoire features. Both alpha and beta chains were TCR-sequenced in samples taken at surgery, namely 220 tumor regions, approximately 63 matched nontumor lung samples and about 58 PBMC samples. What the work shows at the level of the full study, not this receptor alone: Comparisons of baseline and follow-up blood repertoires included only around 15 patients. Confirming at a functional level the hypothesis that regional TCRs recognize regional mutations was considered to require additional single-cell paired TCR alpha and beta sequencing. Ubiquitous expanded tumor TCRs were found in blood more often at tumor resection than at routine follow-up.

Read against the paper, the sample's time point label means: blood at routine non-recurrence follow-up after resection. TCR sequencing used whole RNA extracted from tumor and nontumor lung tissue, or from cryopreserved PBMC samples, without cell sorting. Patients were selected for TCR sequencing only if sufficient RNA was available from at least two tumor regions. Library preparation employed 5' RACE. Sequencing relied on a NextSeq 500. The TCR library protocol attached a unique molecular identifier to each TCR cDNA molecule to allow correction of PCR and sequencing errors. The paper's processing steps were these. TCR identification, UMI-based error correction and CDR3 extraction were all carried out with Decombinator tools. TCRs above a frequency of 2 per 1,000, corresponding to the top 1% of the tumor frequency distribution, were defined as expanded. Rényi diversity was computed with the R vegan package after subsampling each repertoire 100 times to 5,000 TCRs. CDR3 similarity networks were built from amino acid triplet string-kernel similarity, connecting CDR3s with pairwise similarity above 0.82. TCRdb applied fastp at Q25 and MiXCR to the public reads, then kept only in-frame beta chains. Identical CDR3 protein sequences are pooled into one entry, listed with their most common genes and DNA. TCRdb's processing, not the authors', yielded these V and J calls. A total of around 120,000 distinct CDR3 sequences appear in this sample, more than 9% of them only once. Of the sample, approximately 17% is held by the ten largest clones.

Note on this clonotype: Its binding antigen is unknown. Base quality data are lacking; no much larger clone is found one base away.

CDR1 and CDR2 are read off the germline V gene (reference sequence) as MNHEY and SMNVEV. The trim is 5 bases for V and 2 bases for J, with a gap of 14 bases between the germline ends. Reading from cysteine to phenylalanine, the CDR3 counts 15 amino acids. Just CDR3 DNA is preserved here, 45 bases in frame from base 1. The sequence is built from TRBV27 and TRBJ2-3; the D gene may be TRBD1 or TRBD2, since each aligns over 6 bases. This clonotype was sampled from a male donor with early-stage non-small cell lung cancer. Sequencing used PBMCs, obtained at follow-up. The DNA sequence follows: TGTGCCAGCAGTCCATGGCCGGGGGCCACAGATACGCAGTATTTT. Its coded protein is CASSPWPGATDTQYF.